A selection of T cell receptor beta chains follows, all from one sample in a study of blood T cell repertoires in COVID-19. Profiled with immunoSEQ multiplex PCR; TCRdb holds only in-frame clones, not every one. This sample has a few hundred thousand clones, with 80% to 90% found just once. The specimen was peripheral blood. All receptors derive from a man under 40 with active or convalescent COVID-19. The CDR3 runs from the conserved cysteine through the conserved F or W. D genes are given only for firm matches. Clone sizes are given selectively: once, few, many, or a class where the clone is expanded.

cdr3_aa cdr3_nt v_call clone_size d_call j_call
CASSQTGGTEAFF TGCGCCAGCAGCCAGACAGGGGGCACTGAAGCTTTCTTT TRBV5-1 few TRBD1 TRBJ1-1
CASSYLTGRSEAFF TGTGCCAGCAGTTACTTGACAGGACGTTCCGAAGCTTTCTTT TRBV27 . . TRBJ1-1
CASSYPRQVSNQPQHF TGTGCCAGCAGTTACCCCAGACAGGTTAGCAATCAGCCCCAGCATTTT TRBV6-6 . . TRBJ1-5
CASSPEVPSPGELFF TGTGCCAGCAGTCCAGAAGTCCCAAGTCCTGGGGAGCTGTTTTTT TRBV5-5 . . TRBJ2-2
CAIRPKRGSGANVLTF TGTGCCATCAGACCTAAAAGGGGTTCTGGGGCCAACGTCCTGACTTTC TRBV10-3 . . TRBJ2-6
CASRPGQGRNQPQHF TGTGCCAGCCGACCCGGACAGGGCCGCAATCAGCCCCAGCATTTT TRBV19 . TRBD1 TRBJ1-5
CASSGIRGFDTGELFF TGTGCCAGCAGTGGGATCAGGGGGTTTGACACCGGGGAGCTGTTTTTT TRBV6-2/TRBV6-3 . TRBD1 TRBJ2-2
CASRTSVSTDTQYF TGTGCCAGTCGGACTAGCGTCAGCACAGATACGCAGTATTTT TRBV19 . TRBD2 TRBJ2-3
CASSANQINGYTF TGTGCCAGCAGCGCCAACCAGATTAATGGCTACACCTTC TRBV2 . . TRBJ1-2
CSAGGSGGADNEQFF TGCAGTGCTGGTGGAAGCGGGGGGGCCGACAATGAGCAGTTCTTC TRBV20-1 . TRBD2 TRBJ2-1
CASSHYQGRETQYF TGTGCCAGCAGTCACTATCAGGGGCGAGAGACCCAGTACTTC TRBV27 . . TRBJ2-5
CASSVSTRGVFHGYTF TGTGCCAGCAGCGTCTCGACCAGGGGGGTGTTCCATGGCTACACCTTC TRBV9 . TRBD1 TRBJ1-2
CASSPAMADTQYF TGTGCCAGCAGCCCCGCTATGGCAGATACGCAGTATTTT TRBV11-2 . . TRBJ2-3
CASSLNTGDYGYTF TGTGCCAGCAGCTTAAACACAGGGGACTATGGCTACACCTTC TRBV13 . TRBD1 TRBJ1-2
CASSYADPGLAGWPGELFF TGTGCCAGCAGTTACGCAGACCCGGGACTAGCGGGTTGGCCCGGGGAGCTGTTTTTT TRBV2 . TRBD2 TRBJ2-2
CASSSWGTGGSYEQYF TGTGCCAGCAGCTCCTGGGGGACGGGGGGTTCCTACGAGCAGTACTTC TRBV11-2 . TRBD2 TRBJ2-7
CASSQRTDRGGQPQHF TGTGCCAGCAGCCAACGGACAGATCGAGGCGGGCAGCCCCAGCATTTT TRBV7-2 few . TRBJ1-5
CASSELRVVGSPLHF TGTGCCAGCAGTGAATTGAGGGTCGTTGGGTCACCCCTCCACTTT TRBV6-1 . . TRBJ1-6
CASSEVASGDYEQYF TGTGCCAGCAGTGAAGTGGCTAGCGGGGACTACGAGCAGTACTTC TRBV6-1 . TRBD2 TRBJ2-7
CASSSVHTNYGYTF TGTGCCAGCAGTTCCGTACACACTAACTATGGCTACACCTTC TRBV6-5 . . TRBJ1-2
CATSRGLAGGLSTDTQYF TGTGCCACCAGCAGAGGCCTAGCGGGGGGACTTAGCACAGATACGCAGTATTTT TRBV15 . TRBD2 TRBJ2-3
CASSEAGSYGYTF TGTGCCAGCAGTGAGGCGGGGTCTTATGGCTACACCTTC TRBV2 . . TRBJ1-2
CASSYKGQRNTEAFF TGTGCCAGCAGTTACAAGGGACAGAGGAACACTGAAGCTTTCTTT TRBV6-5 . TRBD1 TRBJ1-1
CAWSVPGFSYEQYF TGTGCCTGGAGTGTACCGGGGTTCTCCTACGAGCAGTACTTC TRBV30 . . TRBJ2-7
CASSETGRVYGYTF TGTGCCAGCAGTGAGACCGGGAGGGTTTATGGCTACACCTTC TRBV6-1 . . TRBJ1-2
CATSREGLMNSPLHF TGTGCCACCAGCAGAGAAGGACTCATGAATTCACCCCTCCACTTT TRBV15 . . TRBJ1-6
CASTVFREQPQHF TGTGCCAGCACAGTATTCCGGGAACAGCCCCAGCATTTT TRBV7-8 . . TRBJ1-5
CASSYSGQSNQPQHF TGTGCCAGCAGTTACTCGGGACAGAGCAATCAGCCCCAGCATTTT TRBV6-5 . TRBD1 TRBJ1-5
CASSRESLDRGLGYTF TGTGCCAGCAGCAGAGAATCTCTGGACAGGGGGCTTGGCTACACCTTC TRBV9 once TRBD1 TRBJ1-2
CASSKAPRGGTNEKLFF TGTGCCAGCAGCAAAGCGCCGCGCGGTGGCACTAATGAAAAACTGTTTTTT TRBV9 . . TRBJ1-4
CASSLSSSGGASTGELFF TGTGCCAGCAGCTTGTCTTCTAGCGGGGGGGCTTCCACCGGGGAGCTGTTTTTT TRBV5-6 . TRBD2 TRBJ2-2
CASSSYPGQRNMNTEAFF TGTGCCAGCTCCTCCTACCCGGGACAGAGAAACATGAACACTGAAGCTTTCTTT TRBV7-9 . TRBD1 TRBJ1-1
CASSLTGGGETQYF TGTGCCAGCAGTTTAACAGGGGGGGGAGAGACCCAGTACTTC TRBV28 . . TRBJ2-5
CASKLAGGPYEQYF TGTGCCAGCAAATTAGCGGGGGGCCCCTACGAGCAGTACTTC TRBV27 . TRBD2 TRBJ2-7
CASSRGQQETEAFF TGTGCCAGCAGCCGAGGACAGCAAGAGACTGAAGCTTTCTTT TRBV13 few . TRBJ1-1
CASSQAGTGDQPQHF TGTGCCAGCAGCCAAGCCGGGACAGGGGATCAGCCCCAGCATTTT TRBV4-2 . TRBD1 TRBJ1-5
CASSQNPGTGSYEQYF TGTGCCAGCAGCCAAAACCCGGGGACAGGGAGCTACGAGCAGTACTTC TRBV14 . TRBD1 TRBJ2-7
CASSGGQGDGYTF TGTGCCAGCAGCGGCGGACAGGGAGATGGCTACACCTTC TRBV9 . TRBD1 TRBJ1-2
CASSPAGAGGDTQYF TGCGCCAGCAGCCCGGCAGGGGCTGGAGGAGATACGCAGTATTTT TRBV5-1 . . TRBJ2-3
CASSRPGGYEQYF TGTGCCAGCAGTCGCCCAGGGGGCTACGAGCAGTACTTC TRBV6-5 . TRBD1 TRBJ2-7
CASSRDSYGYTF TGTGCCAGCAGTCGCGACAGCTATGGCTACACCTTC TRBV6-2/TRBV6-3 . . TRBJ1-2
CASSWGPISPSGNTIYF TGCGCCAGCAGCTGGGGGCCCATAAGCCCCTCTGGAAACACCATATATTTT TRBV5-1 . . TRBJ1-3
CASSLRGGSNQPQHF TGTGCCAGCAGTTTAAGGGGGGGTAGCAATCAGCCCCAGCATTTT TRBV27 once . TRBJ1-5
CASSPGQGVDTEAFF TGCGCCAGCAGCCCAGGTCAGGGGGTCGACACTGAAGCTTTCTTT TRBV4-3 . TRBD1 TRBJ1-1
CSVEGARGSSYNSPLHF TGCAGCGTTGAAGGTGCCAGGGGGAGCTCCTATAATTCACCCCTCCACTTT TRBV29-1 . TRBD1 TRBJ1-6
CASRPAGASSGANVLTF TGCGCCAGCAGGCCAGCGGGGGCAAGCTCTGGGGCCAACGTCCTGACTTTC TRBV5-1 . TRBD2 TRBJ2-6
CASRQLNGTGLPEGYTF TGTGCCAGCAGACAACTCAACGGGACAGGGCTCCCGGAAGGCTACACCTTC TRBV27 . TRBD1 TRBJ1-2
CASSYGGLWEQYF TGTGCCAGCAGTTACGGCGGGCTTTGGGAGCAGTACTTC TRBV6-6 . . TRBJ2-7
CASSPGQGFNGYTF TGTGCCAGCAGTCCGGGACAGGGGTTCAATGGCTACACCTTC TRBV5-4 . TRBD1 TRBJ1-2
CASSGHKEQYF TGTGCCAGCAGCGGACACAAAGAGCAGTACTTC TRBV12-3/TRBV12-4 . . TRBJ2-7
CASRGVIGTLDIQYF TGCGCCAGCAGGGGGGTAATCGGGACTTTGGACATTCAGTACTTC TRBV4-1 . . TRBJ2-4
CASSLGVVASGGQETQYF TGCGCCAGCAGCTTGGGAGTTGTGGCTAGCGGCGGCCAAGAGACCCAGTACTTC TRBV5-1 . TRBD2 TRBJ2-5